The rows below give T cell receptor beta chains drawn from one sample of a study of control samples from healthy donors and cancer patients. Profiled with immunoSEQ multiplex PCR; TCRdb holds only in-frame clones, not every one. The data hold roughly 120,000 clones, with roughly 88% observed a single time. The sequenced material came from blood. These receptors all stem from a man aged 50 to 59 in good health. Each CDR3 is given with its conserved first and last residue. A D gene is named only where the DNA matches it firmly. Size is omitted from some rows. Given values are once, few, many or a class for expanded clones.

CDR3nt,CDR3aa,v_gene,j_gene,d_gene,abundance,len
TGTGCCAGCCGTTCGGGGGAGCGACGGCCCCAGCATTTT,CASRSGERRPQHF,TRBV2,TRBJ1-5,-,-,13
TGTGCCAGCAGCCAAGATCCGAGCGGGGGACTAAACACCGGGGAGCTGTTTTTT,CASSQDPSGGLNTGELFF,TRBV4-2,TRBJ2-2,TRBD2,-,18
TGTGCCAGCAAGGCAGTCGTCCACGAGCAGTACTTC,CASKAVVHEQYF,TRBV6-5,TRBJ2-7,-,few,12
TGTGCCAGCAGCCCGGGAGCTAGCTATGAGCAGTTCTTC,CASSPGASYEQFF,TRBV27,TRBJ2-1,-,-,13
TGCGCCAGCACACCCCGGGCCCAAAACACTGAAGCTTTCTTT,CASTPRAQNTEAFF,TRBV10-2,TRBJ1-1,-,-,14
TGCGCCAGCAGCCAAGTGAGGGGGCCTCAGTATTTT,CASSQVRGPQYF,TRBV4-1,TRBJ2-3,TRBD1,-,12
TGTGCCAGTACCATGCATCCGGGACAGGGGGCTCACGAGCAGTACTTC,CASTMHPGQGAHEQYF,TRBV19,TRBJ2-7,TRBD1,-,16
TGTGCCAGCGACGAATCAGGGAAAGGGACTGAAGCTTTCTTT,CASDESGKGTEAFF,TRBV28,TRBJ1-1,-,-,14
TGCGCCAGCAGCTTGTACGGACAGGGGGTGAACACTGAAGCTTTCTTT,CASSLYGQGVNTEAFF,TRBV5-1,TRBJ1-1,TRBD1,-,16
TGTGCCAGCAAGACAGGGGAGGAAGCTTTCTTT,CASKTGEEAFF,TRBV3-1/TRBV3-2,TRBJ1-1,TRBD1,-,11